These 10 T cell receptor beta chains were sequenced from one sample in a study of blood T cell repertoires in COVID-19. Sequenced by immunoSEQ multiplex PCR; TCRdb stores in-frame clones only, minus some. The sample records some 180,000 clones, about three quarters being singletons. Sequenced sample: peripheral blood. The receptors stem from a woman aged 45-59 years with active or convalescent COVID-19.

The rearrangement uses TRBV18 and TRBJ1-2; tentatively, D is TRBD1 (5 bases). Trimming shortened V by 6 bases and J by 0 bases, and 11 bases separated the two germline ends. Per the germline V gene, CDR1 is KGHSH and CDR2 is LQKENI. The CDR3 runs to 14 residues. In nucleotides, the CDR3 is TGTGCCAGCTCGCCTAGACAGTCTAACTATGGCTACACCTTC. Translating gives CASSPRQSNYGYTF.

The chain links TRBV27 to TRBJ2-5, with 12 nucleotides matching TRBD1. V dropped 5 bases and J dropped 4; count of bases not matched to a gene: 5. Germline V gene lookup returns CDR1 MNHEY and CDR2 SMNVEV (reference sequence). The CDR3 has 15 amino acids. The CDR3 sequence is CASSPWDRGPETQYF. The CDR3 DNA sequence: TGTGCCAGCAGTCCCTGGGACAGGGGGCCAGAGACCCAGTACTTC.

This clone was seen once. V gene TRBV30 combines with J gene TRBJ1-5; D unresolved. CDR3 length: 13 residues. The germline V gene has CDR1 GTSNPN and CDR2 SVGIG (reference sequence). V lost 0 bases and J 6 bases, leaving 9 bases between the germline ends. This CDR3 reads CAWSVGGPQPQHF. CDR3 nucleotides: TGTGCCTGGAGTGTAGGCGGGCCTCAGCCCCAGCATTTT.

The chain is built from TRBV29-1 and TRBJ2-1; D is perhaps TRBD1 (5 bases). Trimming pared 3 bases from V and 6 bases from J, leaving 9 bases between. Germline V gene sequence: CDR1 SQVTM, CDR2 ANQGSEA. The CDR3 length is 12 residues. This chain's CDR3 is CSVEGPLNEQFF. The CDR3 DNA reads TGCAGCGTTGAGGGGCCCCTCAATGAGCAGTTCTTC.

The chain uses TRBV30 and TRBJ2-1, with TRBD2 as a possible D gene (6 bases). V dropped 3 bases and J dropped 8 bases, with 11 bases sitting between them. The CDR3 covers 12 residues. In germline, CDR1 is GTSNPN, CDR2 SVGIG (reference sequence). This CDR3 is CAWRQGGYEQFF. The DNA for the CDR3 is TGTGCCTGGAGGCAAGGAGGGTATGAGCAGTTCTTC.

This chain uses TRBV6-5 with TRBJ1-1, with D uncertain. Germline-derived CDR1 and CDR2 are MNHEY and SVGAGI. This CDR3 contains 14 residues. The germline V and J ends were trimmed by 0 bases and 1 base, with 6 bases remaining between them. This chain's CDR3 is CASSYSRGNTEAFF. The CDR3 DNA reads as TGTGCCAGCAGTTACTCCCGGGGGAACACTGAAGCTTTCTTT.

This chain joins TRBV6-5 and TRBJ1-3; TRBD1 matches 7 bases. Germline values: CDR1 MNHEY, CDR2 SVGAGI. The CDR3 length is 15 residues. V gave up 5 bases and J gave up 0 bases; unmatched junction bases: 4. CDR3 sequence reads: CASSRQGSSGNTIYF. For the CDR3, the DNA is TGTGCCAGCAGTAGACAGGGTAGCTCTGGAAACACCATATATTTT.

The gene calls are TRBV30 and TRBJ1-1; possible D gene TRBD1, 6 bases. This CDR3 region has 13 residues. Between the trimmed V and J ends, which lost 2 bases and 8 bases, there was a span of 15 bases. In germline, CDR1 is GTSNPN, CDR2 SVGIG (reference sequence). The DNA for the CDR3 is TGTGCCTGGAGTACAGGGAATCAGGGAGAAGCTTTCTTT. Translation: CAWSTGNQGEAFF.

The CDR3 is CASSKPSGGLLLGEQYF. The DNA for the CDR3 is TGTGCCAGCAGTAAACCTAGCGGGGGGCTACTACTAGGGGAGCAGTACTTC. The gene calls are TRBV27 and TRBJ2-7; 11 bases line up with TRBD2. The CDR3 has 17 amino acids. Germline trimming cut 5 bases from V and 7 bases from J; bases unmatched to any gene: 16. Germline-derived CDR1 and CDR2 are MNHEY and SMNVEV (reference sequence).

The sample holds one count of this clone. V is TRBV11-2 and J is TRBJ2-3; the D gene is possibly TRBD2 (6 bases). V gave up 5 bases and J gave up 4 bases, with 10 bases separating them. Germline V gene lookup returns CDR1 SGHAT and CDR2 FQNNGV. This CDR3 has 13 amino acids. CDR3: CASSRWGADTQYF. For the CDR3, the DNA is TGTGCCAGCAGCCGGTGGGGGGCAGATACGCAGTATTTT.